This T cell receptor beta chain is drawn from a study of OX40 agonist ivuxolimab in advanced cancers. Study overall: The dose-escalation cohort was about 83% male, with a mean age of approximately 61 years, ranging about 23 to 79.

V was shortened by 4 bases and J by 0 bases, with 19 bases between the two germline ends. Germline-derived CDR1 and CDR2 are SGHRS and YFSETQ. The CDR3 runs to 17 residues. Produced via immunoSEQ multiplex PCR; TCRdb's table is partial and in-frame only. This table holds under 100,000 clones, almost 90% found once. The clonotype was recovered from an adult with an advanced solid tumor such as melanoma, head and neck, liver or kidney cancer. The material was CD4+ or CD8+ T cells sorted from blood, obtained in a trial of the OX40 agonist ivuxolimab. This chain connects TRBV5-1 to TRBJ1-1; perhaps TRBD1 as D (6 bases). DNA for the CDR3: TGCGCCAGCAGCCGCGGGACATCTCCCACCATGAACACTGAAGCTTTCTTT. This sequence encodes CASSRGTSPTMNTEAFF. The entire variable domain, with the rest obtained from reference TRBV5-1 and TRBJ1-1, is as follows: KAGVTQTPRYLIKTRGQQVTLSCSPISGHRSVSWYQQTPGQGLQFLFEYFSETQRNKGNFPGRFSGRQFSNSRSEMNVSTLELGDSALYLCASSRGTSPTMNTEAFFGQGTRLTVV.